This record covers a single TCR beta chain. Its antigen is not yet known. No much larger clone is present one base from it, and per-base qualities are unavailable. The entry originates in a study of cytomegalovirus exposure and HLA in healthy donors (dated by TCRdb to 2015 to 2018). For the wider study: An earlier analysis of some 600 of the donors reported 276 Gb of sequence data and about 120 million unique TCR beta sequences obtained from approximately 180 million T cells. An early release covering 550 to 700 HLA-typed donors comprised about 290 gigabases of sequencing data and some 79 million unique TCR sequences. Among the roughly 400 genotyped donors, around 81% belonged to the genetic ancestry cluster associated with self-reported Caucasian donors. The study aimed to test whether cataloging public T cell receptors could reveal signatures of past pathogen exposure. The T cell repertoires of around 670 subjects were profiled by immunosequencing and related to cytomegalovirus serostatus. In addition to the first cohort of roughly 670 subjects, a separate validation cohort of approximately 130 different subjects was used. High-throughput TCR immunosequencing, statistical association of individual TCRs with disease status, and machine learning were combined to predict cytomegalovirus infection status. A later analysis re-examined previously published TCR beta repertoires from more than 550 donors and added high-resolution HLA genotyping to investigate patterns of TCR occurrence. In the later analysis, no new phenotypic data were used to find candidate immune exposures; instead, reliance was placed on TCR beta sequences and their occurrence across donors. To decide whether each TCR beta V gene segment behaved as functional or pseudogenic, an earlier analysis of several hundred of the donors relied on high-throughput TCR beta sequencing. Donor age, sex, ethnicity and CMV serostatus were compiled together with the repertoire data. A later genetic analysis took genome-wide SNP genotypes for about 65% of the roughly 670 donors and used that subset as a discovery cohort. All discovery cohort repertoires had been generated using a single sequencing platform. HLA typing included class I and class II loci at four-digit resolution. The number of donors typed differed by locus, with 629-630 for A, B, C, DRB1 and DQB1, roughly 520 for DQA1, under 610 for DPA1, and approximately 470 for DPB1. Four to six DR-DQ haplotypes were handled as single units for association and clustering, since linkage in the cohort was strong. Among roughly 370 genotyped donors of the cohort, an average of approximately 230,000 unique TCR beta nucleotide sequences were sequenced per donor, approximately 20% of them non-productive.

Study-wide conclusions, independent of this receptor: The study gave a list of roughly 150 TCR beta chains associated with cytomegalovirus. Broadly in line with IMGT annotations, most TCR beta V segments showed up in productive rearrangements about 87% or about 30% of the time in an earlier analysis of around 550 of the donors. An association between a missense DCLRE1C variant and V-gene and J-gene trimming of TCR beta chains was found in a later genetic analysis and replicated in an independent cohort. The authors suggested that the approach could potentially be extended to other disease states and immunological phenotypes. This cohort had only TCR beta chains sequenced, and the lack of alpha or paired-chain data limited which features could be detected. According to a later analysis, parvovirus B19, influenza, CMV and Epstein-Barr virus appeared linked to several top co-occurrence clusters. Presence/absence analyses assumed roughly uniform sequencing depth across donors, an assumption that may not hold. In vitro tests confirmed that a few of the cytomegalovirus-associated TCR beta chains recognize cytomegalovirus antigens. In a later analysis, the rate of TCR association differed among HLA loci, with DRB1 alleles having the most associated TCRs and HLA-C alleles having the fewest. In a later analysis, most CMV-associated TCR beta chains were found to appear HLA-restricted, with HLA associations seemingly driven largely by CMV exposure. A further reported finding was that TCR beta sequences accurately predicted the HLA-A and HLA-B alleles for most subjects in the first cohort. A cluster of highly shared sequence variants was judged likely to be a technical artifact of the sequencing pipeline. Immune exposure information for the cohort was limited to CMV serostatus. The earlier analysis of 450 to 700 of the donors excluded around 17 rarely observed V segments, including chromosome 9 orphons, because counts were too low. Linkage disequilibrium might explain the correlated functional status among segregating V segments, but an unknown experimental factor could not be excluded. In a later analysis, over 15,000 TCR beta sequences were associated with specific HLA alleles at a false discovery rate of 0.05. Compared with the roughly 670-donor mean, donors in an Asian-associated ancestry cluster had fewer N-insertions in productive TCRs, according to a later genetic analysis. Some IMGT-functional V segments, including TRBV6-2 and TRBV6-3, could not be distinguished by the 87-base-pair reads and were therefore excluded. Assigning TCR associations to individual alleles was difficult when HLA alleles, especially DR and DQ, strongly co-occurred. Across donors, most TCR sequences were observed very rarely, whereas some public TCRs were present in many individuals. The classifier was reported to diagnose cytomegalovirus status with high specificity and sensitivity in both the original cohort and the validation cohort. In a later analysis, HLA-associated TCR beta chains showed more clonal expansion and lower generation probabilities than non-associated chains that were equally common. Because some donors lacked HLA typing at each locus, the association tests relied only on the typed subset.

The cohort consisted of hundreds of healthy bone marrow donors. Cohort members were all nominally healthy when sampled, although unrecorded immune exposures were likely present. The donor tested CMV seronegative, placing the donor among the roughly 350 seronegative members of the cohort. A peripheral blood sample was provided by each donor, and peripheral blood mononuclear cells were used for TCR beta sequencing. Genomic DNA extraction from the blood cell samples was performed with the Qiagen DNeasy Blood Extraction Kit. Library preparation employed the immunoSEQ multiplex PCR assay. The multiplex PCR relied on a mix of 60 forward primers for TCR Vbeta segments and 13 reverse primers for TCR Jbeta segments. The CDR3 region of rearranged TCR beta genes was amplified from genomic DNA by a multiplex PCR assay. Amplified TCR beta libraries were sequenced as 87-base-pair reads on the Illumina HiSeq System. On the study's bioinformatics: Across the roughly 700 repertoires, a later analysis counted roughly 77 million unique TCR beta chains, 9.5 million to 12 million of which were shared by at least two donors. A nearest-neighbor algorithm error-corrected the raw reads and collapsed the reads into unique sequences, merging closely related sequences to remove PCR and sequencing errors. V, D and J gene segments were assigned by aligning CDR3 sequences to IMGT reference sequences. For a sequence to be retained, at least a six-nucleotide match to both a V gene segment and a J gene segment was required. Rearrangements were classified as productive when the CDR3 lacked stop codons and remained in frame with V and J, and all other rearrangements were classified as non-productive. CDR3 was defined according to IMGT convention as the region running from the second conserved V-encoded cysteine to the conserved J-encoded phenylalanine. The earlier analysis of about 640 of the donors excluded any sequence lacking an unambiguous match to a single V gene segment. In an earlier analysis of about 590 of the donors, a V segment was called functional when productive rearrangements were above 56.7%, and segregating when the standard deviation between donors exceeded 5%. A statistical classification framework was built to diagnose cytomegalovirus status from the catalog of TCR beta chain sequences. A later analysis assigned V and J genes by comparing TCR nucleotide sequences with IMGT/GENE-DB human TR gene sequences. Using the TCRdist pipeline, a later analysis assigned CDR3 sequences along with most-parsimonious VDJ recombination scenarios. A later analysis defined each TCR beta chain by its CDR3 amino acid sequence plus V-gene family, and excluded reads lacking a unique V-gene family. To address suspected cross-contamination and a sequencing artifact, a later analysis removed 592 highly shared, low-generation-probability nucleotide sequences. In a later analysis, a clonal expansion index was calculated for each public chain from normalized within-repertoire ranks of inferred template counts. Generation probabilities in a later analysis came from a VDJ recombination model fitted to out-of-frame rearrangements, and those results were checked against IGoR. In a later analysis, TCR-TCR, TCR-HLA and TCR-CMV co-occurrence was scored with hypergeometric tests, and a repertoire-size bias correction was applied to TCR pairs. False discovery rates were estimated in a later analysis by permuting HLA or CMV assignments 20 times. A later analysis grouped co-occurring TCRs with DBSCAN, adding TCRdist sequence similarity when clustering within HLA-allele-positive subsets. Repertoires with fewer than 30,000 or more than 120,000 public chains were left out of co-occurrence clustering, as were five repertoires with anomalous nucleotide sharing. TCRdb took this table from immuneACCESS and kept in-frame rearrangements with V and J called. Such tables lack part of the clones; where checked against another copy, unresolved V genes explain under half of the gap, and the rest is unexplained. V, J and clone size reflect that table, while D and trimming were determined from the DNA. The sample table holds over 150,000 clones, of which about 80% were seen once. Under 5% of the sample is taken by the ten largest.

CDR1 and CDR2 are drawn from the germline V gene: SGHDT, YYEEEE. Ends trimmed: V by 4 bases, J by 6 bases; bases unmatched to a gene: 7. The cysteine opens and the phenylalanine closes a CDR3 of 15 amino acids. The entry retains the CDR3 DNA only, 45 bases that are in frame from base 1. The sequence was collected from a man aged 18-30 years in good health and CMV-seronegative. Recombination connected TRBV5-6 to TRBJ2-1; 10 nucleotides in the junction match TRBD1. The sequenced sample consisted of PBMCs. Read as DNA, the sequence is TGTGCCAGCAGCATTACCGGGACAGGGGTCAATGAGCAGTTCTTC. Translated, it gives CASSITGTGVNEQFF.